Listed below are T cell receptor beta chains from one sample, sequenced in a study of glioma-infiltrating T cells after dendritic cell vaccination. Here immunoSEQ multiplex PCR was the method, and the copy in TCRdb shows in-frame clones only, minus some. The sample has about 92,000 clones, approximately 84% seen once; the top ten hold around a sixth. Here the sequenced sample was blood, taken before dendritic cell vaccination. All receptors come from a human donor with glioblastoma. Both conserved end residues are part of each CDR3. The D gene is left open where the match is weak.

v_gene: TRBV7-3; d_gene: TRBD1; j_gene: TRBJ1-6; CDR3aa: CASSSGQGDSPLHF; CDR3nt: TGTGCCAGCAGCTCGGGACAGGGGGACTCACCCCTCCACTTT
v_gene: TRBV19; d_gene: .; j_gene: TRBJ1-2; CDR3aa: CASSIDLGRYNYGYTF; CDR3nt: TGTGCCAGTAGTATAGATCTCGGGAGATACAACTATGGCTACACCTTC
v_gene: TRBV2; d_gene: .; j_gene: TRBJ1-4; CDR3aa: CASSVNQGLGEKLFF; CDR3nt: TGTGCCAGCAGTGTAAACCAGGGGTTGGGTGAAAAACTGTTTTTT
v_gene: TRBV7-8; d_gene: .; j_gene: TRBJ1-2; CDR3aa: CASSLGSVVYGYTF; CDR3nt: TGTGCCAGCAGCTTAGGTTCAGTCGTCTATGGCTACACCTTC
v_gene: TRBV11-2; d_gene: .; j_gene: TRBJ1-5; CDR3aa: CASSLVGQGSNQPQHF; CDR3nt: TGTGCCAGCAGCTTAGTTGGGCAAGGAAGCAATCAGCCCCAGCATTTT
v_gene: TRBV30; d_gene: .; j_gene: TRBJ1-4; CDR3aa: CAWKNRYNEKLFF; CDR3nt: TGTGCCTGGAAAAACAGATATAATGAAAAACTGTTTTTT
v_gene: TRBV5-8; d_gene: .; j_gene: TRBJ1-1; CDR3aa: CASSPVGRSHTEAFF; CDR3nt: TGTGCCAGCAGCCCGGTCGGGAGATCGCACACTGAAGCTTTCTTT
v_gene: TRBV7-9; d_gene: TRBD2; j_gene: TRBJ2-3; CDR3aa: CASSLGGASGNTDTQYF; CDR3nt: TGTGCCAGCAGCTTAGGTGGTGCTAGCGGTAACACAGATACGCAGTATTTT
v_gene: TRBV9; d_gene: TRBD1; j_gene: TRBJ1-2; CDR3aa: CASSLEGAGYGYTF; CDR3nt: TGTGCCAGCAGCCTAGAGGGGGCGGGCTATGGCTACACCTTC
v_gene: TRBV7-6; d_gene: TRBD1; j_gene: TRBJ2-7; CDR3aa: CASSLGETGTYEQYF; CDR3nt: TGTGCCAGCAGCTTAGGAGAGACAGGGACCTACGAGCAGTACTTC
v_gene: TRBV29-1; d_gene: TRBD2; j_gene: TRBJ2-1; CDR3aa: CSVEDGLARNEQFF; CDR3nt: TGCAGCGTTGAAGATGGACTAGCGAGGAATGAGCAGTTCTTC
v_gene: TRBV7-9; d_gene: TRBD1; j_gene: TRBJ1-2; CDR3aa: CASSLIDREGYGYTF; CDR3nt: TGTGCCAGCAGCTTGATAGACAGGGAAGGCTATGGCTACACCTTC